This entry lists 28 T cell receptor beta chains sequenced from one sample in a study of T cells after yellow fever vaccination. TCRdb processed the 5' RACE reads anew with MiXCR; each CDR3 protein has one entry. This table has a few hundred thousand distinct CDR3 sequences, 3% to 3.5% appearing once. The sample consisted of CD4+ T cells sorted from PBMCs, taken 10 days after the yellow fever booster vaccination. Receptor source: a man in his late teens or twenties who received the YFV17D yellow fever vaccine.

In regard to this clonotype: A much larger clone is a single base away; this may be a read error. The CDR3 DNA follows: TGTGCCAGCAGCGGGCCGGGGGGCCGCACAGATACGCAGTATTTT. Translating it yields CASSGPGGRTDTQYF. The chain carries TRBV12-3 or TRBV12-4 and TRBJ2-3; maybe TRBD2 (7 bases). This CDR3 comprises 15 residues. Trimming left V 6 bases short and J 1 base short, with 14 bases between.

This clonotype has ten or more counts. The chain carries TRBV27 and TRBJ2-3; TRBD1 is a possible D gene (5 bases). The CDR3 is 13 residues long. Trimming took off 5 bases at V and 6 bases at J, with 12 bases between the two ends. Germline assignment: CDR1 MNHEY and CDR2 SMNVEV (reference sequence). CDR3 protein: CASSPDSPDTQYF. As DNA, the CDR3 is TGTGCCAGCAGTCCCGACAGCCCCGATACGCAGTATTTT.

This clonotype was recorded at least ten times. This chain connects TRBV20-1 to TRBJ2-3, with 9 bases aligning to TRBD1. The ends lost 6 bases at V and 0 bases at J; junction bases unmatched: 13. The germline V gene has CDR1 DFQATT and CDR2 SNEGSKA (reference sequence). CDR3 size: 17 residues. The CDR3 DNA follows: TGCAGTGCGACTCCGGGACAGGGAATTTCTAGCACAGATACGCAGTATTTT. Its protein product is CSATPGQGISSTDTQYF.

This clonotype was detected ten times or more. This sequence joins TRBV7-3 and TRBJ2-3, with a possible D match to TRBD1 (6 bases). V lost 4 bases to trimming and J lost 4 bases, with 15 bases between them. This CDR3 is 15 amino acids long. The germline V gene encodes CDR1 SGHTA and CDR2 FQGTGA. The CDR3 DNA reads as TGTGCCAGCAGCTCGACCAGGGACATCGCAGATACGCAGTATTTT. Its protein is CASSSTRDIADTQYF.

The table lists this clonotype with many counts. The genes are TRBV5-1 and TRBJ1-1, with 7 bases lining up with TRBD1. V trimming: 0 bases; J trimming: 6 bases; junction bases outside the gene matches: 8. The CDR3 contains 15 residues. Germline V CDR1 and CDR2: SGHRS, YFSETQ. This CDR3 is CASSLGRGQGAEAFF. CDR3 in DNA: TGCGCCAGCAGCTTGGGTCGAGGGCAGGGGGCTGAAGCTTTCTTT.

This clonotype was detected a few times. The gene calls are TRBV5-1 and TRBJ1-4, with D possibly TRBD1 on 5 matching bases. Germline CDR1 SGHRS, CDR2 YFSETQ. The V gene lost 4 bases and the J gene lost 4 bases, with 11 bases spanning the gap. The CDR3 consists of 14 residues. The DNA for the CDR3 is TGCGCCAGCAGCGCGGGACGGAGTAATGAAAAACTGTTTTTT. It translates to CASSAGRSNEKLFF. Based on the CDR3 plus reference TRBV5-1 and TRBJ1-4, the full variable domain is KAGVTQTPRYLIKTRGQQVTLSCSPISGHRSVSWYQQTPGQGLQFLFEYFSETQRNKGNFPGRFSGRQFSNSRSEMNVSTLELGDSALYLCASSAGRSNEKLFFGSGTQLSVL.

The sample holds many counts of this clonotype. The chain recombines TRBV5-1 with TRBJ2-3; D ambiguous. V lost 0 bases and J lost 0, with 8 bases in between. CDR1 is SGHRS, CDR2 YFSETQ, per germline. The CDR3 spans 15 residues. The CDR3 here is CASSLATRSTDTQYF. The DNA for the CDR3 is TGCGCCAGCAGCTTGGCCACACGAAGCACAGATACGCAGTATTTT.

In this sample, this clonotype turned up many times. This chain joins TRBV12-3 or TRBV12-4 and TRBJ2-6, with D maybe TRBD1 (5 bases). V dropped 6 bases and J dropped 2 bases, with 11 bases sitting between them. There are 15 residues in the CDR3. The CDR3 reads CASSVDSTGANVLTF. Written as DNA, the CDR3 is TGTGCCAGCAGCGTCGACAGCACTGGGGCCAACGTCCTGACTTTC.

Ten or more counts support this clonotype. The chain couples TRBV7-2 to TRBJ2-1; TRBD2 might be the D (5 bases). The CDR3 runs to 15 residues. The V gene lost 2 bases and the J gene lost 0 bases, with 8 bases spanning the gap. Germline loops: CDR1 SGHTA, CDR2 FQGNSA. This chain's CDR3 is CASSLQRSSYNEQFF. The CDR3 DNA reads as TGTGCCAGCAGCTTACAGCGGAGCTCCTACAATGAGCAGTTCTTC. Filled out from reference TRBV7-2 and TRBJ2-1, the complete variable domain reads GAGVSQSPSNKVTEKGKDVELRCDPISGHTALYWYRQSLGQGLEFLIYFQGNSAPDKSGLPSDRFSAERTGGSVSTLTIQRTQQEDSAVYLCASSLQRSSYNEQFFGPGTRLTVL.

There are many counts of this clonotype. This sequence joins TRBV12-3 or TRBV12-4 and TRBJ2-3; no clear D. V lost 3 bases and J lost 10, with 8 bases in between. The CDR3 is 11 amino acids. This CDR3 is CASSLANAQYF. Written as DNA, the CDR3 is TGTGCCAGCAGTTTGGCGAATGCGCAGTATTTT.

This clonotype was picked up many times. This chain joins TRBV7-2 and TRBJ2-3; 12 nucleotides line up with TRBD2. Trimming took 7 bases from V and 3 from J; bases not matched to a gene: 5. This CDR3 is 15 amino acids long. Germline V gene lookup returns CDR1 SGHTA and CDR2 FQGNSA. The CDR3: CASTSGLAGTDTQYF. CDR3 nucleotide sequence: TGTGCCAGCACCTCCGGACTAGCGGGAACAGATACGCAGTATTTT.

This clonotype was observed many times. CDR3 nucleotide sequence: TGTGCCACCAGTCGGGGGACGAACTATGGCTACACCTTC. It is translated as CATSRGTNYGYTF. This chain uses TRBV24-1 with TRBJ1-2, with D possibly matching TRBD1 (5 bases). Germline V gene lookup returns CDR1 KGHDR and CDR2 SFDVKD. The CDR3 loop spans 13 amino acids. Trimming cost V 6 bases and J 2 bases, with 9 bases left between them.

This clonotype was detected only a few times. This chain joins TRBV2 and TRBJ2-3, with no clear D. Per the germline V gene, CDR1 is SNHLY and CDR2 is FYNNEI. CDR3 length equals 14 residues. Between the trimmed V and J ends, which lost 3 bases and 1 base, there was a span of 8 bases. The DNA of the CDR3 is TGTGCCAGCAGTGATCGCGCGCGCACAGATACGCAGTATTTT. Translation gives CASSDRARTDTQYF.

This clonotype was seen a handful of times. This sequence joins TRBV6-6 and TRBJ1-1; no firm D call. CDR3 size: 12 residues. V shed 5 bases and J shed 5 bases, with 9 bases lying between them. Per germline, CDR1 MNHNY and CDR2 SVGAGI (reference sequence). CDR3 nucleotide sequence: TGTGCCAGCAGTCGAATAGGGACTGAAGCTTTCTTT. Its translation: CASSRIGTEAFF.

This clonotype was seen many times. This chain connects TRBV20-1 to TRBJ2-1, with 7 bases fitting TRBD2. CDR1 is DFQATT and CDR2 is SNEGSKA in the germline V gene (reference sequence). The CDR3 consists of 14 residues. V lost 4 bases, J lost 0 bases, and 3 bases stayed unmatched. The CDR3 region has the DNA TGCAGTGCTATGGCGGGGGACTCCTACAATGAGCAGTTCTTC. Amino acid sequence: CSAMAGDSYNEQFF.

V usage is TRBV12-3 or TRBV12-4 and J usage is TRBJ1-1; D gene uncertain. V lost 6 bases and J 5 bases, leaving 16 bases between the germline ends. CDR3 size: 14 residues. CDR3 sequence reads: CASSTREGGTEAFF. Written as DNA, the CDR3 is TGTGCCAGCAGCACGCGGGAAGGCGGGACTGAAGCTTTCTTT.

The CDR3 region is CASSLGAALYEQYV. The CDR3 DNA reads TGTGCCAGCAGTTTAGGCGCGGCCCTATACGAGCAGTACGTC. This sequence joins TRBV12-3 or TRBV12-4 and TRBJ2-7; D unclear. The CDR3 loop spans 14 amino acids. The V end lost 1 base, the J end lost 4 bases, and 11 bases lay between the germline ends.

DNA of the CDR3: TGCAGTGCTCCCGGGACAGGGGCCCCTAGCACAGATACGCAGTATTTT. It encodes CSAPGTGAPSTDTQYF. J is TRBJ2-3 and V is TRBV20-1, with 10 bases matching TRBD1. The CDR3 has 16 residues. The V and J ends lost 5 bases and 0 bases, in that order; junction bases with no gene match: 8. Germline CDR1 DFQATT, CDR2 SNEGSKA (reference sequence).

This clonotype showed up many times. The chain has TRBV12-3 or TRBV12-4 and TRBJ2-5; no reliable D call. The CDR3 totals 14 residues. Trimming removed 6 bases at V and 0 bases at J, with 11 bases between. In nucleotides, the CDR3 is TGTGCCAGCAGCATCGCACAGTACCAAGAGACCCAGTACTTC. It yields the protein CASSIAQYQETQYF.

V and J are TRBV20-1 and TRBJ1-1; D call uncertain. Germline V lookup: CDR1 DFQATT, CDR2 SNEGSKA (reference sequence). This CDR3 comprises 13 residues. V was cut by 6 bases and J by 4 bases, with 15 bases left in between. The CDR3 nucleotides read TGCAGTGCAATAGACCCTAAGGGCACTGAAGCTTTCTTT. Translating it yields CSAIDPKGTEAFF.

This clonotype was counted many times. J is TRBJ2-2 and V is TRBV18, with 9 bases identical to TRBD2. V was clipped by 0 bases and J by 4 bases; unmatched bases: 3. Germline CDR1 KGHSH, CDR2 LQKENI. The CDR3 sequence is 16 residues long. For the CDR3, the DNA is TGTGCCAGCTCACCACCGATAGCGGGGGTCACCGGGGAGCTGTTTTTT. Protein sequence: CASSPPIAGVTGELFF.

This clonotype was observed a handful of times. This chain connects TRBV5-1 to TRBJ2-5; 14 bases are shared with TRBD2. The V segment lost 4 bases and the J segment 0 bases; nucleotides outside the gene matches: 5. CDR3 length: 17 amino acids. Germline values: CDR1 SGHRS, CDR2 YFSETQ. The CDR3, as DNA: TGCGCCAGCAGCCCGGGACTAGCGGGGGCGTACCAAGAGACCCAGTACTTC. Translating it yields CASSPGLAGAYQETQYF.

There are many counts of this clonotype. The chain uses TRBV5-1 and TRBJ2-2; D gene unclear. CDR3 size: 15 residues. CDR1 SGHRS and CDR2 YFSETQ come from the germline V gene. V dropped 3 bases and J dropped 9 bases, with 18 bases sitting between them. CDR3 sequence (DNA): TGCGCCAGCAGCTCGCATCTGGGCCCCCCAAGGGAGCTGTTTTTT. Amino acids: CASSSHLGPPRELFF.

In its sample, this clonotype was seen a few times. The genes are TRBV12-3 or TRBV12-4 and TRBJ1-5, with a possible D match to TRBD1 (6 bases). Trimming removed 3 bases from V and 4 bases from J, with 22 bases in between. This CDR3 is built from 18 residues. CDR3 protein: CASSFPTGTSSVNQPQHF. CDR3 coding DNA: TGTGCCAGCAGTTTCCCAACAGGGACCTCAAGCGTTAATCAGCCCCAGCATTTT.

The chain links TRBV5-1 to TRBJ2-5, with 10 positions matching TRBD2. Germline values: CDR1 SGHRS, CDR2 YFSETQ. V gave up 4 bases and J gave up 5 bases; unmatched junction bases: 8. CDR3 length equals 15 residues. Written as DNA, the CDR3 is TGCGCCAGCAGCATTAGCGGGGGGCTATATGAGACCCAGTACTTC. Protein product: CASSISGGLYETQYF.

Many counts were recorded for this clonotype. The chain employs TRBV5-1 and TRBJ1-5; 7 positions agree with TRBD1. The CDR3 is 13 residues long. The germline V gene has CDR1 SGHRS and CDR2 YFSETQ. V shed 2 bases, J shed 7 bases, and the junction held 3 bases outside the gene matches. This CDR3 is CASSLTGEQPQHF. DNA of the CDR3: TGCGCCAGCAGCTTAACAGGGGAACAGCCCCAGCATTTT.

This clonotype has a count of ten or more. The CDR3 DNA reads TGTGCCAGCAGCTTGCGGCAGAACTATGGCTACACCTTC. Translation: CASSLRQNYGYTF. This chain joins TRBV5-6 and TRBJ1-2; no reliable D call. Germline CDR1 reads SGHDT; CDR2 reads YYEEEE. There are 13 residues in the CDR3. Trimming pared 1 base from V and 2 bases from J, leaving 6 bases between.

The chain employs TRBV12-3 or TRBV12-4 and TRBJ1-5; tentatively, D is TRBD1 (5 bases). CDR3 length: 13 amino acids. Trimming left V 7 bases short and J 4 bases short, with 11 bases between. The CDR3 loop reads CASTRGGNQPQHF. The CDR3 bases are TGTGCCAGCACCCGCGGGGGAAATCAGCCCCAGCATTTT.